The 27 T cell receptor beta chains reported below all come from one sample, sequenced in a study of T cell responses to AZD1222 COVID-19 vaccine. Repertoires were generated with immunoSEQ multiplex PCR, while TCRdb's copy carries only in-frame clones and drops some. The data hold fewer than 120,000 clones, with 70% to 90% observed a single time. The sample was peripheral blood, taken on day 0 of AZD1222 vaccination. Source of these receptors: an adult in good health.

The chain employs TRBV5-4 and TRBJ2-1, with D possibly being TRBD1 or TRBD2 (5 bases each). Per germline, CDR1 SGHNT and CDR2 YYREEE (reference sequence). With 4 bases removed from V and 5 bases from J, the gap between germline ends came to 13 bases. The CDR3 contains 14 residues. CDR3 sequence: CASSRVGGNNEQFF. The CDR3, as DNA: TGTGCCAGCAGCCGCGTTGGGGGTAACAATGAGCAGTTCTTC.

CDR3 amino acids: CASSFPGGEQYF. The CDR3, as DNA: TGTGCCAGTAGTTTCCCCGGGGGGGAGCAGTACTTC. The genes are TRBV19 and TRBJ2-7; TRBD2 agrees at 7 bases. The CDR3 has 12 residues. Unmatched junction bases numbered 5, after V lost 5 bases and J lost 7 bases. CDR1 is LNHDA, CDR2 SQIVND, per germline (reference sequence).

The gene calls are TRBV6-9 and TRBJ2-5; D may be TRBD2 (5 bases). Germline CDR1 and CDR2: MNHGY and SVAAGI. V dropped 5 bases and J dropped 1 base, with 5 bases sitting between them. The CDR3 has 12 amino acids. The CDR3 DNA sequence: TGTGCCAGCAGTCGGGGCCAAGAGACCCAGTACTTC. As protein: CASSRGQETQYF.

The chain uses TRBV9 and TRBJ2-5; TRBD1 matches at 7 bases. The trim removed 4 bases at V and 4 bases at J, leaving 7 bases unmatched. Looked up from germline, CDR1 is SGDLS and CDR2 is YYNGEE. CDR3 length equals 14 residues. The DNA for the CDR3 is TGTGCCAGCAGCCCATATAGGGGGCGAGAGACCCAGTACTTC. Its translation is CASSPYRGRETQYF.

This chain joins TRBV5-4 and TRBJ1-4; 10 nucleotides align to TRBD1. The CDR3 has 15 amino acids. V was clipped by 4 bases and J by 3 bases; unmatched bases: 3. CDR1 SGHNT and CDR2 YYREEE come from the germline V gene (reference sequence). The CDR3 DNA follows: TGTGCCAGCAGCCGACAGGGGGCAGCTAATGAAAAACTGTTTTTT. It specifies CASSRQGAANEKLFF. The variable domain in full, with the rest retrieved from reference TRBV5-4 and TRBJ1-4, is ETGVTQSPTHLIKTRGQQVTLRCSSQSGHNTVSWYQQALGQGPQFIFQYYREEENGRGNFPPRFSGLQFPNYSSELNVNALELDDSALYLCASSRQGAANEKLFFGSGTQLSVL.

The V call is TRBV6-1, the J call TRBJ1-1; D remains unclear. The CDR3 is 14 amino acids. Germline CDR1 and CDR2: MNHNS and SASEGT. The V end lost 1 base, the J end lost 0 bases, and 6 bases lay between the germline ends. CDR3: CASSEGSMNTEAFF. CDR3 nucleotide sequence: TGTGCCAGCAGTGAAGGCAGTATGAACACTGAAGCTTTCTTT.

V usage is TRBV28 and J usage is TRBJ1-3; D unclear. CDR1 is MDHEN, CDR2 SYDVKM, per germline. CDR3 length equals 14 residues. The V gene lost 3 bases and the J gene lost 0 bases, with 6 bases spanning the gap. CDR3 in amino acids: CASSLLGSGNTIYF. Here the CDR3 DNA reads TGTGCCAGCAGTTTGCTGGGCTCTGGAAACACCATATATTTT.

The chain carries TRBV6-2 or TRBV6-3 and TRBJ2-7; the match to TRBD1 covers 7 bases. Germline V gives CDR1 MNHEY, CDR2 SVGEGT. The junction had 3 bases not matched to a gene; V was cut back by 4 bases and J by 0 bases. The CDR3 contains 14 residues. CDR3 DNA sequence: TGTGCCAGCAGTTGGACAGGCAGCTCCTACGAGCAGTACTTC. The encoded protein is CASSWTGSSYEQYF.

This clone was recorded only once. CDR3 residues: CASSDQYSSYNEQFF. The DNA for the CDR3 is TGTGCCAGCAGTGACCAATACAGCTCCTACAATGAGCAGTTCTTC. The rearrangement joins TRBV6-1 to TRBJ2-1; D unclear. CDR1 MNHNS and CDR2 SASEGT come from the germline V gene. The CDR3 spans 15 residues. V was cut by 3 bases and J by 0 bases, with 9 bases left in between.

The chain employs TRBV29-1 and TRBJ2-5, with 8 nucleotides matching TRBD1. CDR1 is SQVTM, CDR2 ANQGSEA, per germline. The CDR3 is 15 amino acids. Germline trimming cut 4 bases from V and 2 bases from J; bases unmatched to any gene: 9. CDR3 nucleotides: TGCAGCGTTGTGTCCCAGGGGGCACCGCAAGAGACCCAGTACTTC. Protein: CSVVSQGAPQETQYF.

The chain uses TRBV7-6 and TRBJ1-3; D gene uncertain. V gave up 5 bases and J gave up 0 bases, with 14 bases separating them. From germline, CDR1 is SGHVS and CDR2 FNYEAQ. The CDR3 runs to 16 residues. The CDR3 bases are TGTGCCAGCAGCGTTATTGAGACAAGCTCTGGAAACACCATATATTTT. Amino acid sequence: CASSVIETSSGNTIYF.

The rearrangement links TRBV7-6 to TRBJ2-7; D remains unclear. Trimming shortened V by 3 bases and J by 7 bases, and 10 bases separated the two germline ends. The germline gives CDR1 SGHVS, CDR2 FNYEAQ. The CDR3 is 12 amino acids. CDR3 sequence: CASSLQPGEQYF. DNA of the CDR3: TGTGCCAGCAGCTTGCAACCCGGGGAGCAGTACTTC.

The chain uses TRBV24-1 and TRBJ2-1; 7 bases match TRBD1. CDR3 size: 12 residues. V lost 7 bases, J lost 7 bases, and 3 bases stayed unmatched. CDR1 KGHDR and CDR2 SFDVKD come from the germline V gene. CDR3 loop: CATRDRVNEQFF. The CDR3 DNA is TGTGCCACCAGAGACAGGGTAAATGAGCAGTTCTTC.

V is TRBV5-5 and J is TRBJ2-5, with 7 bases fitting TRBD1. The J segment lost 5 bases and the V segment lost 4 bases, leaving 8 bases of the junction unmatched. This CDR3 contains 14 residues. Germline V gene lookup returns CDR1 SGHKS and CDR2 YYEKEE (reference sequence). CDR3 protein: CASSRPGTAETQYF. In nucleotides, the CDR3 is TGTGCCAGCAGCCGCCCCGGGACAGCGGAGACCCAGTACTTC.

The chain is built from TRBV3-1 (or the pseudogene TRBV3-2) and TRBJ1-4; D is unresolved. The germline gives CDR1 LGHDT, CDR2 YNNKEL (reference sequence). The CDR3 is made up of 14 amino acids. The ends were cut back, 0 bases at V and 9 bases at J, with 11 bases in the middle. CDR3 coding DNA: TGTGCCAGCAGCCAAGATGCGCTCGGCCAAAAACTGTTTTTT. Translated, it gives CASSQDALGQKLFF.

In regard to this clone: One end of the junction is discordant with germline, which a read error may explain. V gene TRBV10-3 combines with J gene TRBJ2-7; D ambiguous. This CDR3 region has 12 residues. From germline, CDR1 is ENHRY and CDR2 SYGVKD. The CDR3 reads CAISEQILRPIF. The DNA for the CDR3 is TGTGCCATCAGTGAGCAGATTCTACGCCCTATCTTC.

The J gene is TRBJ1-5, the V gene TRBV28; D may be TRBD1 (6 bases). Trimming shortened V by 6 bases and J by 3 bases, and 12 bases separated the two germline ends. This CDR3 spans 14 amino acids. Germline loops: CDR1 MDHEN, CDR2 SYDVKM. For the CDR3, the DNA is TGTGCCAGCAGGCCGCAGGGGACCAATCAGCCCCAGCATTTT. This gives the protein CASRPQGTNQPQHF.

V and J are TRBV19 and TRBJ1-4; TRBD1 matches at 9 bases. V gave up 5 bases and J gave up 7 bases; unmatched junction bases: 8. The V gene's germline CDR1 is LNHDA and CDR2 SQIVND (reference sequence). The CDR3 covers 15 residues. CDR3 bases: TGTGCCAGTAGTCCATGGACAGGGGCTCGTGAAAAACTGTTTTTT. As protein: CASSPWTGAREKLFF.

The chain recombines TRBV28 with TRBJ2-5; D might be TRBD2 (6 bases). Between the trimmed V and J ends, which lost 6 bases and 1 base, there was a span of 15 bases. Germline V gene data show CDR1 as MDHEN and CDR2 as SYDVKM. The CDR3 consists of 15 residues. The CDR3 sequence: CASRIGPAGQETQYF. The CDR3 nucleotides are TGTGCCAGCAGAATCGGACCAGCGGGCCAAGAGACCCAGTACTTC.

This rearrangement joins TRBV21-1 to TRBJ2-5; TRBD2 is taken as the D call from the table, unchecked against the DNA. TRBV21-1 is tagged as a pseudogene. The length of the CDR3 is 16 residues. The CDR3 coding sequence is TGTGCCAGCAGCAAAGTCCGTAAGGACTTCCAAGAGACCCAGTACTTC. Protein sequence: CASSKVRKDFQETQYF.

The gene calls are TRBV7-9 and TRBJ1-2; unclear D gene. This CDR3 contains 14 residues. The germline gives CDR1 SEHNR, CDR2 FQNEAQ (reference sequence). The V end lost 7 bases, the J end lost 1 base, and 13 bases lay between the germline ends. CDR3 sequence: CASTFRAGNYGYTF. CDR3 in DNA: TGTGCCAGCACCTTTAGAGCGGGTAACTATGGCTACACCTTC.

V usage is TRBV5-6 and J usage is TRBJ1-4; 10 positions match TRBD1. CDR3 length: 14 amino acids. Losses at the gene ends were 4 bases for V and 7 bases for J; bases not matched to a gene: 4. Looked up from germline, CDR1 is SGHDT and CDR2 is YYEEEE. The CDR3 DNA reads TGTGCCAGCAGCGAGACAGGGGGCGGTGAAAAACTGTTTTTT. Residues: CASSETGGGEKLFF.

The chain carries TRBV29-1 and TRBJ1-4; D ambiguous. This CDR3 comprises 12 residues. Germline CDR1 is SQVTM and CDR2 is ANQGSEA. The ends were cut back, 2 bases at V and 9 bases at J, with 10 bases in the middle. The CDR3 reads CSVEKGGKKLFF. The CDR3 coding sequence is TGCAGCGTTGAAAAGGGAGGAAAAAAACTGTTTTTT.

The chain carries TRBV10-1 and TRBJ1-1; no reliable D call. This CDR3 is 15 amino acids long. In germline, CDR1 is WNHNN, CDR2 SYGVQD (reference sequence). The V gene lost 3 bases and the J gene lost 5 bases, with 16 bases spanning the gap. DNA of the CDR3: TGCGCCAGCAGTGAAAATAGAGGCCCGGGAACTGAAGCTTTCTTT. Translated: CASSENRGPGTEAFF.

The chain employs TRBV5-5 and TRBJ2-3; the match to TRBD2 covers 13 bases. Germline-derived CDR1 and CDR2 are SGHKS and YYEKEE (reference sequence). After removal of 4 bases from V and 4 bases from J, the junction contained 3 bases not matched to a gene. This CDR3 region has 15 residues. Here the CDR3 DNA reads TGTGCCAGCAGCACTAGCGGGGGGGCCCCAGATACGCAGTATTTT. Encoded protein: CASSTSGGAPDTQYF.

This chain uses TRBV3-1 (or the pseudogene TRBV3-2) with TRBJ2-2, with TRBD2 identical over 8 bases. V was pared by 4 bases and J by 4 bases, with 17 bases of the junction left unmatched. The germline gives CDR1 LGHDT, CDR2 YNNKEL (reference sequence). The length of the CDR3 is 19 residues. The CDR3 region is CASSPRGRGAFPGTGELFF. CDR3 DNA sequence: TGTGCCAGCAGCCCCCGTGGGCGGGGGGCCTTCCCGGGCACCGGGGAGCTGTTTTTT.

The rearrangement joins TRBV20-1 to TRBJ1-2; D gene unclear. The germline V and J ends were trimmed by 2 bases and 5 bases, with 6 bases remaining between them. Germline-derived CDR1 and CDR2 are DFQATT and SNEGSKA (reference sequence). The CDR3 has 11 amino acids. CDR3 sequence reads: CSARQFYGYTF. In DNA, the CDR3 is TGCAGTGCTAGACAGTTTTATGGCTACACCTTC.